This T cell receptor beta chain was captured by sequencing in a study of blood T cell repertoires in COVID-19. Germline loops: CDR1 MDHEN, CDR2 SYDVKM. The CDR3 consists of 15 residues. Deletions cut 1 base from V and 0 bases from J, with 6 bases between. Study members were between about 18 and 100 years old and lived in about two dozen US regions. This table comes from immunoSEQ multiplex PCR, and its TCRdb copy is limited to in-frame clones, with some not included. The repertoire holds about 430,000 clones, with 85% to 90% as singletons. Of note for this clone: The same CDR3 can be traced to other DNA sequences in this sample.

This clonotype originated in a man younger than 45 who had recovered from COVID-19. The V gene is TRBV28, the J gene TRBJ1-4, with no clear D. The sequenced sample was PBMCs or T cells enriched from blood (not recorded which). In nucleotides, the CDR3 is TGTGCCAGCAGTTTATCGGGTGCAACTAATGAAAAACTGTTTTTT. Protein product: CASSLSGATNEKLFF.